Listed below are T cell receptor beta chains from one sample, sequenced in a study of blood T cells in healthy people across ages. TCRdb independently ran MiXCR on the 5' RACE reads; one entry per CDR3 protein. Altogether 1.5 million to 2 million distinct CDR3 sequences are present, under 30% being singletons, with the ten largest covering roughly 8.2%. Sequencing was carried out using blood. These receptors originate from a woman younger than 45 in good health. The CDR3 runs from the conserved cysteine through the conserved F or W. D genes are given only for firm matches. Not all rows give a size; the values are once, few, many and, for expanded clones, a class.

v_gene,j_gene,abundance,d_gene,CDR3nt,CDR3aa
TRBV7-9,TRBJ2-5,.,.,TGTGCCAGCAGCGCGACCGGGGGAGTCCAAGAGACCCAGTACTTC,CASSATGGVQETQYF
TRBV7-2,TRBJ2-3,few,TRBD2,TGTGCCAGCAGTCCAGACGCCGGTACTAGCGGTTTCACAGATACGCAGTATTTT,CASSPDAGTSGFTDTQYF
TRBV7-3,TRBJ2-1,many,.,TGTGCCAGCAGCTTAATTGTGGGGGGAGAGCAGTTCTTC,CASSLIVGGEQFF
TRBV12-3/TRBV12-4,TRBJ1-1,.,TRBD1,TGTGCCAGCAGAGGGGACAGCAACACTGAAGCTTTCTTT,CASRGDSNTEAFF
TRBV11-2,TRBJ1-6,.,.,TGTGCCAGCAGCTTTGAAAGTTATTCACCCCTCCACTTT,CASSFESYSPLHF
TRBV24-1,TRBJ2-6,few,.,TGTGCCACCAGTGCCCCGGCGAGTCCCACTCTCTCTGGGGCCAACGTCCTGACTTTC,CATSAPASPTLSGANVLTF
TRBV29-1,TRBJ1-2,.,TRBD1,TGCAGCGTTCGGACAGGGGTCGGTGGCTACACCTTC,CSVRTGVGGYTF
TRBV5-1,TRBJ1-2,.,.,TGCGCCAGCAGCTTAGATACCCAGGGATACGTCTATGGCCACACCTTC,CASSLDTQGYVYGHTF
TRBV12-3/TRBV12-4,TRBJ2-5,few,.,TGTGCCAGCAGCCGGAGGGGGGGGGTGGAGACCCAGTACTTC,CASSRRGGVETQYF
TRBV7-2,TRBJ1-6,.,.,TGTGCCAGCAGCCCAGATGAAGGACGCCAGAATTCACCCCTCCACTTT,CASSPDEGRQNSPLHF
TRBV12-3/TRBV12-4,TRBJ2-2,.,.,TGTGCCAGCAGCAGCCCATGGATAACCGGGGAGCTGTTTTTT,CASSSPWITGELFF
TRBV12-3/TRBV12-4,TRBJ1-6,few,.,TGTGCCAGCAGTTTAAGGGGGACGTTAGGTAATTCACCCCTCCACTTT,CASSLRGTLGNSPLHF
TRBV7-9,TRBJ1-2,.,TRBD1,TGTGCCAGCAGCTTATCTTTTGGGACAGGGGATGGCTACACCTTC,CASSLSFGTGDGYTF
TRBV1,TRBJ2-1,many,.,TGCACCAGCAGCCAAGACGTCCGGGGGGACGGAACATGCAATGAGCAGTTCTTC,CTSSQDVRGDGTCNEQFF
TRBV27,TRBJ2-7,few,.,TGTGCCAGCAGTTGGGAAACCGGGACTTATAGAGACGAGCAGTACTTC,CASSWETGTYRDEQYF
TRBV20-1,TRBJ2-7,few,TRBD2,TGCAGTGCTAGAGACCCTTGGGCGGGGGGAAACGAGCAGTACTTC,CSARDPWAGGNEQYF
TRBV20-1,TRBJ2-5,few,TRBD1,TGCAGTGCTAGGCGAACCGGGACAGGACAAGGGACCCAGTACTTC,CSARRTGTGQGTQYF
TRBV29-1,TRBJ1-2,few,TRBD1,TGCAGCGTCGCGGACAGGGTTTCCTATGGCTACACCTTC,CSVADRVSYGYTF
TRBV5-1,TRBJ2-3,few,.,TGCGCCAGCAGCTTCGGGACTCGCACATATACGCAGTATTTT,CASSFGTRTYTQYF
TRBV7-9,TRBJ1-6,few,.,TGTGCCAGCAGCCCTACAAATTCACCCCTCCACTTT,CASSPTNSPLHF
TRBV7-9,TRBJ2-7,many,.,TGTGCCAGCAGCCCGCGTAGGGTTGACGAGCAGTACTTC,CASSPRRVDEQYF
TRBV5-1,TRBJ1-2,.,.,TGCGCCAGCAGCGTTGGCAGGGACGAGGGCTACACCTTC,CASSVGRDEGYTF
TRBV29-1,TRBJ2-5,many,TRBD1,TGCAGCGTACAACCACAGGGGAGCGAGACCCAGTACTTC,CSVQPQGSETQYF
TRBV5-1,TRBJ2-3,.,.,TGCGCCAGCAGCCCGTCGACTGCCACAGATACGCAGTATTTT,CASSPSTATDTQYF
TRBV20-1,TRBJ2-3,.,.,TGCAGTGCTAGAGATTGGCGGGCCGATACAGATACGCAGTATTTT,CSARDWRADTDTQYF
TRBV21-1,TRBJ2-7,few,.,TGTGCCAGCAGCAGGGGGGACGTCCACGAGCAGTACTTC,CASSRGDVHEQYF
TRBV7-9,TRBJ2-7,few,.,TGTGCCAGCAGCTCGGACAGTTCTAGGAACGAGCAGTACTTC,CASSSDSSRNEQYF
TRBV20-1,TRBJ2-1,many,TRBD2,TGCAGTGCTAGAGCCCCCGAACTAGCGGGAGAGGTCTACAATGAGCAGTTCTTC,CSARAPELAGEVYNEQFF
TRBV6-6,TRBJ1-1,few,TRBD1,TGTGCCAGCAGTTATGGGACAGGGACTTCGAGTGAAGCTTTCTTT,CASSYGTGTSSEAFF
TRBV29-1,TRBJ1-1,few,TRBD1,TGCAGCAACTCAGGGGGCTTGAGAACTGAAGCTTTCTTT,CSNSGGLRTEAFF
TRBV11-2,TRBJ2-5,many,TRBD2,TGTGCCAGCTCCCCTAGCGGGGCCCCAAGAGAGACCCAGTACTTC,CASSPSGAPRETQYF
TRBV10-3,TRBJ2-7,many,TRBD1,TGTGCCATCAGAACCGGGACAGGGACCTACGAGCAGTACTTC,CAIRTGTGTYEQYF
TRBV5-1,TRBJ2-5,.,.,TGCGCCAGCAGCCAGGACTGGGGGTACCAAGAGACCCAGTACTTC,CASSQDWGYQETQYF
TRBV27,TRBJ1-6,few,TRBD1,TGTGCCAGCAGGACAGGGGACGGTTCACCCCTCCACTTT,CASRTGDGSPLHF
TRBV6-2/TRBV6-3,TRBJ1-5,few,.,TGTGCCAGCATCCCGAGCGGATCGGAAGAGCCCCAGCATTTT,CASIPSGSEEPQHF
TRBV27,TRBJ2-5,many,.,TGTGCCAGCTATGGGGACCGGGGTCAAGAGACCCAGTACTTC,CASYGDRGQETQYF
TRBV7-6,TRBJ2-1,many,TRBD1,TGTGCCAGCAGCCCGGAAGCCCGGGACAGGGTTTTTGGGATCTACAATGAGCAGTTCTTC,CASSPEARDRVFGIYNEQFF
TRBV5-1,TRBJ1-1,.,.,TGCGCCAGCAGCTTGGGGGTTCCCGATAACACTGAAGCTTTCTTT,CASSLGVPDNTEAFF
TRBV12-3/TRBV12-4,TRBJ2-7,many,.,TGTGCCAGCACCTCCATCTGGGGTGAGCAGTACTTC,CASTSIWGEQYF
TRBV11-2,TRBJ2-1,.,.,TGTGCCAGCAGCTCCCAGCGGAGCTACAATGAGCGGTTCTTC,CASSSQRSYNERFF
TRBV21-1,TRBJ2-7,once,.,TGTGCCAGCAGCAATTCTTCCACCTACCCCTACGAGCAGTACTTC,CASSNSSTYPYEQYF
TRBV5-5,TRBJ1-1,few,TRBD1,TGTGCCAGCAGCCCAGCGACAGGGGACACTGAAGCTTTCTTT,CASSPATGDTEAFF
TRBV7-2,TRBJ1-2,many,.,TGTGCCAGCAGCCTGTATGGGAACTATGGCTACACCTTC,CASSLYGNYGYTF
TRBV6-5,TRBJ2-1,few,TRBD1,TGTGCCAGCAGTTACTCGAGACAGGGGAATGAGCAGTTCTTC,CASSYSRQGNEQFF
TRBV7-2,TRBJ2-1,.,TRBD2,TGTGCCAGCAGCTTGGCCGGGACTAGCACATACAATGAGCAGTTCTTC,CASSLAGTSTYNEQFF
TRBV5-1,TRBJ2-5,few,TRBD2,TGCGCCAGCAGCTTTCCTAGCGGGACGTACCAAGAGACCCAGTACTTC,CASSFPSGTYQETQYF
TRBV10-3,TRBJ2-5,.,.,TGTGCCATCAGTGAGAGCCCCCGGGACCCAAAGGGGGAGACCCAGTACTTC,CAISESPRDPKGETQYF